This TCR beta chain is from a study of blood T cell repertoires in COVID-19. For the study at large: Some COVID-19 samples were acute and others convalescent; all came from the United States, Italy and Spain. Sample material is recorded as cDNA or gDNA derived from T cells, B-cell-depleted T cells, or PBMCs.

This clone was counted once. Germline CDR1 and CDR2: LGHDT and YNNKEL (reference sequence). The CDR3 runs to 18 residues. V lost 4 bases to trimming and J lost 1 base; unmatched junction nucleotides: 10. The protocol was immunoSEQ multiplex PCR, while the TCRdb copy is restricted to in-frame clones and leaves out a portion. Found here are more than 55,000 clones, less than 80% of them singletons; the top ten hold about 31%. The V gene is TRBV3-1 (or the pseudogene TRBV3-2), the J gene TRBJ2-6; 7 bases agree with TRBD1. This clonotype was sampled from a human donor in a cohort sampled during active COVID-19. Sequenced: peripheral blood. The CDR3 here is CASSLIGQAISGANVLTF. The CDR3 DNA reads TGTGCCAGCAGCCTCATAGGACAGGCGATTTCTGGGGCCAACGTCCTGACTTTC.